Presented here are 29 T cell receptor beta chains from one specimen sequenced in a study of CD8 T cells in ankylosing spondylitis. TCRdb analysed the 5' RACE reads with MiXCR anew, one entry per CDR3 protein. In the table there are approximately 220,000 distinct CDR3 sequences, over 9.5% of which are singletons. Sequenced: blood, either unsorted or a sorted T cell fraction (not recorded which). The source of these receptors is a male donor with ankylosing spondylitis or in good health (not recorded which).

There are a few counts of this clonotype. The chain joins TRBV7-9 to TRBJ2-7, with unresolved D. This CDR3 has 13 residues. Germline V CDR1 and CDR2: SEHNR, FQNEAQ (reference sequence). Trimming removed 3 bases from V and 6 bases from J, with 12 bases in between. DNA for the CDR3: TGTGCCAGCAGCTTTACGTTGGGTTCCGAGCAGTACTTC. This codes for CASSFTLGSEQYF.

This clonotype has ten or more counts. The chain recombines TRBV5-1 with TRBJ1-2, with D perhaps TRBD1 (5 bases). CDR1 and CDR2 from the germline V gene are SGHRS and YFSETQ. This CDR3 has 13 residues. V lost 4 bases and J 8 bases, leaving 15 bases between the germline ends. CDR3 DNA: TGCGCCAGCAGCGAAGCGGGACGCCTAGGCTACACCTTC. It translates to CASSEAGRLGYTF.

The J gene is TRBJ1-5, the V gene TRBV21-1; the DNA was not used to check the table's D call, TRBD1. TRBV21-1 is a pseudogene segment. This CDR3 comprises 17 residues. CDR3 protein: CASSKDRDRNSNQPQHF. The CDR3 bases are TGTGCCAGCAGCAAAGACCGGGACAGGAATAGCAATCAGCCCCAGCATTTT.

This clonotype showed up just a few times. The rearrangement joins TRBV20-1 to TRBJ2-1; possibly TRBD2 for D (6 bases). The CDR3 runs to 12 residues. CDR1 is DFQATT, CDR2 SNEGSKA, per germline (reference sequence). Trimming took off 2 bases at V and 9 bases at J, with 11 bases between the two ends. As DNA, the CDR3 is TGCAGTGCTAGAAAACTAGCCGCTGAGCAGTTCTTC. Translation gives CSARKLAAEQFF.

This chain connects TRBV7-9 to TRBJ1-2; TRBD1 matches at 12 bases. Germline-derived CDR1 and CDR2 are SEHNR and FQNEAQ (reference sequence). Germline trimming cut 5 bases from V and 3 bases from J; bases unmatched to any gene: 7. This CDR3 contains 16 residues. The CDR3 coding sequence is TGTGCCAGCAGCCCCCCGGGACAGGGGGCCGACTATGGCTACACCTTC. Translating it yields CASSPPGQGADYGYTF.

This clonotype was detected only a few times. The CDR3 nucleotides are TGTGCCAGCAGCCGCATACAGGGGATGAACACTGAAGCTTTCTTT. Translating it yields CASSRIQGMNTEAFF. This chain links TRBV7-2 with TRBJ1-1, with 7 bases identical to TRBD1. V shed 5 bases, J shed 0 bases, and the junction held 6 bases outside the gene matches. CDR3 length: 15 residues. Looked up from germline, CDR1 is SGHTA and CDR2 is FQGNSA.

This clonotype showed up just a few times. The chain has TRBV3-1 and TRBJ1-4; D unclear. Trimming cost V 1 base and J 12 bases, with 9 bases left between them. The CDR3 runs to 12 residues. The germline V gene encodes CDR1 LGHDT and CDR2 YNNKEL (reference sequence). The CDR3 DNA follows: TGTGCCAGCAGCCAAGTGGAGGTGGAACTGTTTTTT. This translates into CASSQVEVELFF.

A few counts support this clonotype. CDR3 DNA sequence: TGTGCCAGCAGCCGGGCGGGGCCAGATACGCAGTATTTT. Translation: CASSRAGPDTQYF. J is TRBJ2-3 and V is TRBV5-6; tentative D call: TRBD2 (6 bases). Per the germline V gene, CDR1 is SGHDT and CDR2 is YYEEEE. The germline V and J ends were trimmed by 4 bases and 4 bases, with 10 bases remaining between them. The length of the CDR3 is 13 residues.

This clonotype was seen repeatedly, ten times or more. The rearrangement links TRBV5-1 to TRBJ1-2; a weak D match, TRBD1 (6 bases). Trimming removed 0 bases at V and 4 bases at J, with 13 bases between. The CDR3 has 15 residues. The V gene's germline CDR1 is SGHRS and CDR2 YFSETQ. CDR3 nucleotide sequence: TGCGCCAGCAGCTTGGAAGGACAGCAACGCTATGGCTACACCTTC. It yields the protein CASSLEGQQRYGYTF.

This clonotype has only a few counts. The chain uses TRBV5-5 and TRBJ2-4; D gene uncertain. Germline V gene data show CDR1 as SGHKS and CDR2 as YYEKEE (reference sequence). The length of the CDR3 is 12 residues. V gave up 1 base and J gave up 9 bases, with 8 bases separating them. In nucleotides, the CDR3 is TGTGCCAGCAGCTTGAATTCGGCCATTCAGTACTTC. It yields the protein CASSLNSAIQYF.

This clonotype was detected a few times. The CDR3 coding sequence is TGCGCCAGCAGCTTGGAAGGGACACACCACGGGGAGCTGTTTTTT. This sequence encodes CASSLEGTHHGELFF. The gene calls are TRBV5-1 and TRBJ2-2; a possible D gene is TRBD1 (6 bases). Germline CDR1 reads SGHRS; CDR2 reads YFSETQ. Trimming left V 0 bases short and J 7 bases short, with 13 bases between. This CDR3 region has 15 residues.

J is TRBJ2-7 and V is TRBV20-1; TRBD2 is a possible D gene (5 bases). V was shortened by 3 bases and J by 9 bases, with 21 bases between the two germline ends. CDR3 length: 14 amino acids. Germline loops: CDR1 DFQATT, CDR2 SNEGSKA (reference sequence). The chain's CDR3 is CSASPASWVGGQYF. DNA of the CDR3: TGCAGTGCTAGTCCGGCTAGCTGGGTTGGTGGGCAGTACTTC.

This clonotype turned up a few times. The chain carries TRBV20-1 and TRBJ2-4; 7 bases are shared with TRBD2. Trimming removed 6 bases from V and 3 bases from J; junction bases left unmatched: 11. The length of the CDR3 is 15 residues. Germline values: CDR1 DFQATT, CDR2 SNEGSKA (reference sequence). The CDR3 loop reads CSAPTWRGYKNIQYF. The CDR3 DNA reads TGCAGTGCCCCCACCTGGCGGGGGTACAAAAACATTCAGTACTTC.

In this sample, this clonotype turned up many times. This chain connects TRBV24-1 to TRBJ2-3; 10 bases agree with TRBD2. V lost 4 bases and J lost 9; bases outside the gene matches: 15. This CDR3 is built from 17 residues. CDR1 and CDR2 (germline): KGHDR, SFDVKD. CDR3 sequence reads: CATSEAGQIPSGGTQYF. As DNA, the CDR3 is TGTGCCACCAGTGAAGCCGGACAGATACCTAGCGGGGGCACGCAGTATTTT.

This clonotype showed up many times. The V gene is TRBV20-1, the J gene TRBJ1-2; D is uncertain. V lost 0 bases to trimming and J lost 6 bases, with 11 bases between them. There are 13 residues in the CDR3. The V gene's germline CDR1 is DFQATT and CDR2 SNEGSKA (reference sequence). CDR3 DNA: TGCAGTGCTAGAGAGGTGGTAAAGGATGGCTACACCTTC. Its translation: CSAREVVKDGYTF.

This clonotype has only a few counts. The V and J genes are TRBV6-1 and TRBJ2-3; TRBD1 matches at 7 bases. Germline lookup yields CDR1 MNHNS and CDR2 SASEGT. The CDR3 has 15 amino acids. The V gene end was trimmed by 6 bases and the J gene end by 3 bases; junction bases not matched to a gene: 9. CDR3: CASRRTGVVTDTQYF. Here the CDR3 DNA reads TGTGCCAGCAGACGAACAGGGGTAGTAACAGATACGCAGTATTTT.

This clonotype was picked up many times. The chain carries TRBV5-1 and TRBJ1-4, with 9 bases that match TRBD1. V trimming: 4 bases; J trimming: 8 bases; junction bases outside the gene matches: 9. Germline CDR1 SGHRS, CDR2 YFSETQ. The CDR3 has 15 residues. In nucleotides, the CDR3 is TGCGCCAGCAGCCCCTCGGGACAGGGCGACGAAAAACTGTTTTTT. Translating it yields CASSPSGQGDEKLFF.

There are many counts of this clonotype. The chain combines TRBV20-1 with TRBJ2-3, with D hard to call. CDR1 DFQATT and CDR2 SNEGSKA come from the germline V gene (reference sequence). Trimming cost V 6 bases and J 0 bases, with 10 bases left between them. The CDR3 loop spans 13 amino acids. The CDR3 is CSAPPTSTDTQYF. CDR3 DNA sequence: TGCAGTGCCCCCCCGACTAGCACAGATACGCAGTATTTT.

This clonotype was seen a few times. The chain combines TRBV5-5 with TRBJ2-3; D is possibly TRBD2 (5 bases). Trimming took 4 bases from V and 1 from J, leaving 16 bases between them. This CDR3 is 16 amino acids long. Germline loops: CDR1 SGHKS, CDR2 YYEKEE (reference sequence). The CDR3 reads CASSASSAGGTDTQYF. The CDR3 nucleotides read TGTGCCAGCAGCGCGAGTAGCGCTGGGGGCACAGATACGCAGTATTTT.

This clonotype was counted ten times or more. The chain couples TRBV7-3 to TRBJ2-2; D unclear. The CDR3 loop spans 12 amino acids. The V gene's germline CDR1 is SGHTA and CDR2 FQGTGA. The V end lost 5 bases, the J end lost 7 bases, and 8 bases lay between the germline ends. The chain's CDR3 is CASSPVGGELFF. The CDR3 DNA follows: TGTGCCAGCAGCCCGGTAGGCGGGGAGCTGTTTTTT.

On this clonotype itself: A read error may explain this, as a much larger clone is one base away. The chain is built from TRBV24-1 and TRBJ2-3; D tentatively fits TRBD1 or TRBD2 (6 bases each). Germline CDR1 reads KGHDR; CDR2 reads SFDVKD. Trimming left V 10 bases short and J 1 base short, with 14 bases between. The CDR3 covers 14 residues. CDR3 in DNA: TGTGCCACTAACCCGGGGGCGGGCACAGATACGCAGTATTTT. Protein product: CATNPGAGTDTQYF.

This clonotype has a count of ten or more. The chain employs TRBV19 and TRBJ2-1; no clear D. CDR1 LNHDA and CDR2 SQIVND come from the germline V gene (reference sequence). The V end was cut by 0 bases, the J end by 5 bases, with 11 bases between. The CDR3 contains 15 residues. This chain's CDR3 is CASSIDLEPNNEQFF. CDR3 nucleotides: TGTGCCAGTAGTATAGATCTCGAACCAAACAATGAGCAGTTCTTC.

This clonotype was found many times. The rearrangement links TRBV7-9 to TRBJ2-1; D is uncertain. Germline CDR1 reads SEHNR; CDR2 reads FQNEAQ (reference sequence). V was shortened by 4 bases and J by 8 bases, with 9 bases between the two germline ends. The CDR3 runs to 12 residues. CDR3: CASSSNLDEQFF. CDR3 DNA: TGTGCCAGCAGCTCAAACCTTGATGAGCAGTTCTTC.

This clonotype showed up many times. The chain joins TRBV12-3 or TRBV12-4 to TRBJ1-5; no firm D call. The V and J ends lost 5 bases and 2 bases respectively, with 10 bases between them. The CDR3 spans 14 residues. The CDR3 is CASSPSMRNQPQHF. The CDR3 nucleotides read TGTGCCAGCAGTCCCTCAATGCGCAATCAGCCCCAGCATTTT.

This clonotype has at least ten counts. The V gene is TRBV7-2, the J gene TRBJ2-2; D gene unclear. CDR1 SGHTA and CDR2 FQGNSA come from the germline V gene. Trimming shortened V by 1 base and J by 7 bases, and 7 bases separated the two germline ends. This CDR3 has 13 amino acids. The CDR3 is CASSLVLIGELFF. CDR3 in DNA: TGTGCCAGCAGCTTAGTCCTTATCGGGGAGCTGTTTTTT. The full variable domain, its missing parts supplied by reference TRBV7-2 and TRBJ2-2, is GAGVSQSPSNKVTEKGKDVELRCDPISGHTALYWYRQSLGQGLEFLIYFQGNSAPDKSGLPSDRFSAERTGGSVSTLTIQRTQQEDSAVYLCASSLVLIGELFFGEGSRLTVL.

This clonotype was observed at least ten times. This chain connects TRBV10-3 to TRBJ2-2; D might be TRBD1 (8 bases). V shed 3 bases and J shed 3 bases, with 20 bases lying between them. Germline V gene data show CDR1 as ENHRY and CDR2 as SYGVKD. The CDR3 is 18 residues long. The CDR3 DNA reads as TGTGCCATCAGTGATCGTGGGGGAACAGGGGGGGACACCGGGGAGCTGTTTTTT. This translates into CAISDRGGTGGDTGELFF.

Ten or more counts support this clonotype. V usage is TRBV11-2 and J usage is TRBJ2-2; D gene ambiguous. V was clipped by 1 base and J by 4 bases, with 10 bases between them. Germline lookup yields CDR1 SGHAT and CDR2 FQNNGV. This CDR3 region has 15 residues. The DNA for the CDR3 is TGTGCCAGCAGCTTAGCAGAGCGTTTCACCGGGGAGCTGTTTTTT. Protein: CASSLAERFTGELFF.

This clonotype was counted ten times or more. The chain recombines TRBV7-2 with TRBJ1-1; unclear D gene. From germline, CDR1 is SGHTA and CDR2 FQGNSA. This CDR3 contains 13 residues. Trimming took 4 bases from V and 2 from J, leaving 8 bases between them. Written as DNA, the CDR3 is TGTGCCAGCAGCTCCGTAATAAACACTGAAGCTTTCTTT. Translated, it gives CASSSVINTEAFF.

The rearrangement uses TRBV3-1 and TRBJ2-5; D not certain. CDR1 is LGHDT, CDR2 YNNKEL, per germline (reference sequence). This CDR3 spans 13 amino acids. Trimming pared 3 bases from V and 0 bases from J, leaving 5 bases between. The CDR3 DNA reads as TGTGCCAGCAGCCAGGATGACCAAGAGACCCAGTACTTC. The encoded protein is CASSQDDQETQYF.